This TCR beta chain was documented in a study of blood T cell repertoires in COVID-19. Study summary: The United States, Italy and Spain supplied acute and convalescent COVID-19 samples.

The table lists this clone with a few counts. Individuals aged about 18 to 90 years were recruited from roughly 22 US areas. V lost 5 bases and J lost 4; bases outside the gene matches: 8. This CDR3 comprises 16 residues. CDR1 is LGHDT, CDR2 YNNKEL, per germline (reference sequence). As handled by the study authors: For nucleated cells, counts were estimated from reference gene primer amplification. Sequencing used immunoSEQ multiplex PCR; TCRdb keeps in-frame clones, though not all of them. V and J calls and clone size are as listed in that table; D and trimming were resolved from the DNA. This sample has hundreds of thousands of clones, with roughly 89% found just once.

This TCR was recovered from a young woman with acute COVID-19. The source material was PBMCs or T cells enriched from blood (not recorded which). The rearrangement uses TRBV3-1 (or the pseudogene TRBV3-2) and TRBJ2-2; 9 bases map to TRBD2. The CDR3 loop is CASSFGGREGTGELFF. The CDR3 DNA reads as TGTGCCAGCAGCTTCGGAGGGCGGGAGGGCACCGGGGAGCTGTTTTTT.